The 19 T cell receptor beta chains presented below share a single source sample, sequenced in a study of blood T cells in healthy people across ages (dated by TCRdb to between 2014 and 2017). To prepare the library, 5' RACE was applied. The data were produced on an Illumina HiSeq 2500. The second PCR ran for roughly 7 to 12 cycles and used a J-beta primer mix along with a sample-barcoded 5' primer. TCRdb passed the public sequencing reads through fastp at Q25 and MiXCR, retaining productive beta sequences. Here each entry gathers all rows of one CDR3 protein and keeps the most common genes and DNA. The sample profile shows around 1.5 million distinct CDR3 sequences; 30% to 35% of them were found once. The ten largest clonotypes hold approximately 10% of the sample. Sequenced input: blood. The receptor set was obtained from a woman aged 25 to 39 in good health.

A few counts support this clonotype. The V call is TRBV9, the J call TRBJ2-1, with D uncertain. Germline CDR1 is SGDLS and CDR2 is YYNGEE. This CDR3 contains 12 residues. V lost 4 bases, J lost 10 bases, and 12 bases lay in between. The CDR3 sequence: CASSPRFGEQFF. For the CDR3, the DNA is TGTGCCAGCAGCCCCCGGTTTGGGGAGCAGTTCTTC.

This clonotype is a singleton in its sample. The rearrangement links TRBV9 to TRBJ2-1; 7 bases line up with TRBD2. V trimming: 0 bases; J trimming: 9 bases; junction bases outside the gene matches: 9. The CDR3 runs 15 residues. The germline V gene encodes CDR1 SGDLS and CDR2 YYNGEE. CDR3 DNA: TGTGCCAGCAGCGTAGGGACTAGTTTAACGTCTGAGCAGTTCTTC. Translated: CASSVGTSLTSEQFF.

In its sample, this clonotype was seen many times. The junction departs from the called germline gene at one end, perhaps through a read error. The genes are TRBV15 and TRBJ2-1, with 8 bases identical to TRBD2. Germline-derived CDR1 and CDR2 are LNHNV and YYDKDF (reference sequence). This CDR3 is 18 amino acids long. CDR3 bases: TGTGCCACCAGGAGAGACGGGAGGGGGGGGGACCGCTACAATGAGCAGTTCTTC. This sequence encodes CATRRDGRGGDRYNEQFF.

A few counts support this clonotype. This chain joins TRBV4-1 and TRBJ2-1; D not certain. The CDR3 length is 16 residues. Germline V CDR1 and CDR2: MGHRA, YSYEKL. V shed 4 bases and J shed 5 bases, with 18 bases lying between them. DNA for the CDR3: TGCGCCAGCAGCCCCCTTCCCATAGGCAAAAACAATGAGCAGTTCTTC. Translating it yields CASSPLPIGKNNEQFF.

This clonotype was counted many times. The chain recombines TRBV20-1 with TRBJ2-1; maybe TRBD2 (5 bases). Trimming stripped 6 bases from V and 4 bases from J, with 16 bases between. The CDR3 covers 14 residues. Looked up from germline, CDR1 is DFQATT and CDR2 is SNEGSKA (reference sequence). In DNA form, the CDR3 reads TGCAGTGCGGAAGCAGCGGAGATTTACAATGAGCAGTTCTTC. It yields the protein CSAEAAEIYNEQFF.

This clonotype has only a few counts. The genes are TRBV29-1 and TRBJ1-2; D is unclear. Per germline, CDR1 SQVTM and CDR2 ANQGSEA. CDR3 length equals 14 residues. Trimming cost V 3 bases and J 4 bases, with 15 bases left between them. CDR3 in DNA: TGCAGCGTTGAGGATCCACCGCCGGGCTATGGCTACACCTTC. Translation: CSVEDPPPGYGYTF.

Worth noting for this clonotype: The junction differs from germline at one of its ends, possibly a read error. V is TRBV4-1 and J is TRBJ2-7; TRBD1 matches 10 bases. CDR1 MGHRA and CDR2 YSYEKL come from the germline V gene. This CDR3 is 15 amino acids long. The CDR3 is CTSSASGTGEGEQYF. CDR3 coding DNA: TGCACCAGCAGCGCCTCCGGGACAGGGGAGGGCGAGCAGTACTTC.

This clonotype was seen more than once but under ten times. The V call is TRBV20-1, the J call TRBJ1-5, with 7 bases identical to TRBD1. Germline CDR1 DFQATT, CDR2 SNEGSKA (reference sequence). The CDR3 sequence is 17 residues long. V was clipped by 0 bases and J by 5 bases; unmatched bases: 13. The CDR3 reads CSAREGDRFAFDQPQHF. DNA of the CDR3: TGCAGTGCTAGAGAGGGGGACAGATTTGCGTTTGATCAGCCCCAGCATTTT.

A word on this clonotype: At one of its ends the junction is not consistent with the germline gene, which may arise from a read error. J is TRBJ2-2 and V is TRBV6-1; 15 bases are shared with TRBD2. In germline, CDR1 is MNHNS, CDR2 SASEGT. CDR3 length equals 22 residues. The CDR3 nucleotides are TGTGCCAGCAGCTTTTACGGGACTAGCGGGGGGCCCCTTTCGTTTAACACCGGGGAGCGGTTTTTT. It encodes CASSFYGTSGGPLSFNTGERFF.

This clonotype has a count of ten or more. V and J are TRBV29-1 and TRBJ2-3; TRBD2 matches 9 bases. Germline V lookup: CDR1 SQVTM, CDR2 ANQGSEA. The CDR3 contains 15 residues. Losses at the gene ends were 3 bases for V and 8 bases for J; bases not matched to a gene: 12. The CDR3 DNA sequence: TGCAGCGTTGAGGCGGGGGGGCCCCCTGTGGTTACGCAGTATTTT. It encodes CSVEAGGPPVVTQYF.

This clonotype has a count of ten or more. The chain employs TRBV7-2 and TRBJ2-5; D might be TRBD1 (6 bases). V lost 5 bases and J lost 0, with 16 bases in between. CDR3 length: 16 residues. Germline V gene sequence: CDR1 SGHTA, CDR2 FQGNSA. The CDR3 loop reads CASSQGRPVYQETQYF. The DNA for the CDR3 is TGTGCCAGCAGCCAGGGGCGGCCAGTCTACCAAGAGACCCAGTACTTC.

This clonotype was recorded a few times. This sequence joins TRBV7-9 and TRBJ2-7, with 8 bases that match TRBD2. The J call is in doubt because the DNA end fits TRBJ2-5 better. The V gene's germline CDR1 is SEHNR and CDR2 FQNEAQ (reference sequence). This CDR3 is built from 16 residues. The CDR3 here is CASSLPGLGMGETQYF. In nucleotides, the CDR3 is TGTGCCAGCAGCTTACCGGGACTAGGGATGGGGGAGACCCAGTACTTC.

This clonotype showed up just once. The CDR3 does not end in the conserved phenylalanine or tryptophan, so this is likely a read error. It is unclear where the CDR3 begins or ends on the DNA, so no DNA is shown, and the CDR3 is as TCRdb lists it. The CDR3: CASSLELFSQGAPGYTFGS. The chain joins TRBV12-3 or TRBV12-4 to TRBJ2-1; the D call of TRBD1 is as the table states it, not checked on the DNA. Counting both end residues, the CDR3 totals 19 amino acids.

The gene calls are TRBV27 and TRBJ2-1; 15 nucleotides match TRBD2. CDR3 length: 16 residues. Trimming cost V 6 bases and J 3 bases; bases outside gene matches: 3. Germline V gene lookup returns CDR1 MNHEY and CDR2 SMNVEV (reference sequence). DNA of the CDR3: TGTGCCAGCAGGGGGACTAGCGGGGGGTTCTACAATGAGCAGTTCTTC. Translating it yields CASRGTSGGFYNEQFF.

The chain carries TRBV21-1 and TRBJ2-3; the table's D call, TRBD1, was not checked against the DNA. TRBV21-1 is a pseudogene segment. The CDR3 totals 16 residues. This CDR3 reads CASSLLYRGRADTQYF. In nucleotides, the CDR3 is TGTGCCAGCAGTTTATTATACAGGGGGCGCGCAGATACGCAGTATTTT.

The chain employs TRBV20-1 and TRBJ1-1; D remains ambiguous. CDR1 and CDR2 from the germline V gene are DFQATT and SNEGSKA (reference sequence). V shed 4 bases and J shed 0 bases, with 6 bases lying between them. The CDR3 spans 12 residues. CDR3 nucleotide sequence: TGCAGTGCTATGAAAATGAACACTGAAGCTTTCTTT. It translates to CSAMKMNTEAFF.

This clonotype has more than one count but fewer than ten. The rearrangement uses TRBV7-6 and TRBJ2-7; TRBD1 is a possible D gene (6 bases). The CDR3 covers 16 residues. Trimming left V 4 bases short and J 2 bases short, with 18 bases between. From germline, CDR1 is SGHVS and CDR2 FNYEAQ. This chain's CDR3 is CASSSPLQGLPYEQYF. The CDR3 DNA sequence: TGTGCCAGCAGCTCACCCCTACAGGGTCTTCCCTACGAGCAGTACTTC.

This clonotype was picked up a small number of times. The chain couples TRBV6-4 to TRBJ1-1; tentatively, D is TRBD1 (5 bases). The V gene lost 4 bases and the J gene lost 3 bases, with 18 bases spanning the gap. The CDR3 has 16 residues. Germline V gene data show CDR1 as MRHNA and CDR2 as SNTAGT. CDR3 residues: CASSVTAGRGDTEAFF. As DNA, the CDR3 is TGTGCCAGCAGTGTAACGGCGGGGAGAGGGGACACTGAAGCTTTCTTT.

The chain uses TRBV28 and TRBJ2-2; the D gene is possibly TRBD2 (6 bases). Trimming left V 3 bases short and J 2 bases short, with 10 bases between. Germline CDR1 reads MDHEN; CDR2 reads SYDVKM. The CDR3 spans 15 residues. This chain's CDR3 is CASSFTSSNTGELFF. The CDR3 coding sequence is TGTGCCAGCAGTTTCACTAGCTCAAACACCGGGGAGCTGTTTTTT.